The 11 T cell receptor beta chains below all came from one sample that was sequenced in a study of OX40 agonist ivuxolimab in advanced cancers. Profiling relied on immunoSEQ multiplex PCR, and the TCRdb table lists in-frame clones only, not all of them. This repertoire shows about 46,000 clones, over 75% found once; its top ten account for 55% to 60%. The input for sequencing was CD4+ or CD8+ T cells sorted from blood, taken in a trial of the OX40 agonist ivuxolimab. Receptors originate from an adult with an advanced solid tumor such as melanoma, head and neck, liver or kidney cancer.

The chain combines TRBV6-1 with TRBJ2-1; TRBD1 is a possible D gene (6 bases). CDR1 and CDR2 from the germline V gene are MNHNS and SASEGT. Trimming took 4 bases from V and 1 from J, leaving 8 bases between them. The CDR3 consists of 14 residues. The CDR3 DNA reads as TGTGCCAGCAGTGGGCAGGGGTCCTACAATGAGCAGTTCTTC. It codes for CASSGQGSYNEQFF.

In this sample, this clone turned up once. The genes are TRBV7-9 and TRBJ2-2; D is ambiguous. V gave up 1 base and J gave up 4 bases, with 4 bases separating them. The CDR3 contains 13 residues. Germline CDR1 is SEHNR and CDR2 is FQNEAQ (reference sequence). As DNA, the CDR3 is TGTGCCAGCAGCTTAGAGATCACCGGGGAGCTGTTTTTT. The encoded protein is CASSLEITGELFF. The full variable domain, rest sourced from reference TRBV7-9 and TRBJ2-2, is DTGVSQNPRHKITKRGQNVTFRCDPISEHNRLYWYRQTLGQGPEFLTYFQNEAQLEKSRLLSDRFSAERPKGSFSTLEIQRTEQGDSAMYLCASSLEITGELFFGEGSRLTVL.

The chain combines TRBV27 with TRBJ2-7; 8 bases match TRBD2. Germline V gene lookup returns CDR1 MNHEY and CDR2 SMNVEV (reference sequence). The CDR3 contains 15 residues. V dropped 6 bases and J dropped 7; count of bases not matched to a gene: 14. The CDR3 reads CASSAGGLPSREQYF. The CDR3, as DNA: TGTGCCAGCAGCGCGGGGGGACTACCCTCTCGGGAGCAGTACTTC.

The genes are TRBV2 and TRBJ2-4; TRBD1 might be the D (6 bases). The CDR3 extends over 15 amino acids. Germline loops: CDR1 SNHLY, CDR2 FYNNEI. Trimming cost V 6 bases and J 0 bases, with 12 bases left between them. The DNA of the CDR3 is TGTGCCAGCAGGGCACAGGGTGCAGCCAAAAACATTCAGTACTTC. Protein product: CASRAQGAAKNIQYF.

This clone was seen a handful of times. V gene TRBV6-1 combines with J gene TRBJ1-3, with D possibly TRBD1 on 5 matching bases. Deletions cut 1 base from V and 4 bases from J, with 14 bases between. Germline CDR1 is MNHNS and CDR2 is SASEGT. This CDR3 is built from 16 residues. CDR3 protein: CASSEGSGTGGNTIYF. The CDR3 DNA sequence: TGTGCCAGCAGTGAAGGCTCCGGGACCGGAGGAAACACCATATATTTT.

This clone was picked up a small number of times. The chain has TRBV25-1 and TRBJ1-1; TRBD1 matches at 9 bases. J was trimmed by 2 bases and V by 8 bases; bases with no gene match: 6. This CDR3 has 14 residues. Germline assignment: CDR1 MGHDK and CDR2 SYGVNS. The CDR3 region has the DNA TGTGCCAGCGGGGACAGGGCCGCTAACACTGAAGCTTTCTTT. This sequence encodes CASGDRAANTEAFF.

The V gene is TRBV19, the J gene TRBJ2-7, with 7 bases aligning to TRBD2. CDR3 length: 13 residues. Germline loops: CDR1 LNHDA, CDR2 SQIVND (reference sequence). J was trimmed by 5 bases and V by 5 bases; bases with no gene match: 6. CDR3 in amino acids: CASSPRGGNEQYF. In DNA, the CDR3 is TGTGCCAGTAGTCCCCGGGGAGGGAACGAGCAGTACTTC.

This sequence joins TRBV6-5 and TRBJ1-2; D gene uncertain. CDR1 and CDR2 (germline): MNHEY, SVGAGI. The CDR3 sequence is 13 residues long. Trimming shortened V by 6 bases and J by 2 bases, and 10 bases separated the two germline ends. The CDR3 region has the DNA TGTGCCAGCAGATACGGGCAGAACTATGGCTACACCTTC. Amino acid sequence: CASRYGQNYGYTF.

The chain uses TRBV29-1 and TRBJ1-2; D uncertain. There are 12 residues in the CDR3. V lost 7 bases, J lost 2 bases, and 11 bases lay in between. Looked up from germline, CDR1 is SQVTM and CDR2 is ANQGSEA. The CDR3 sequence is CSATKGNYGYTF. The CDR3 DNA follows: TGCAGCGCCACGAAGGGCAACTATGGCTACACCTTC.

The chain combines TRBV9 with TRBJ2-5, with D uncertain. Germline lookup yields CDR1 SGDLS and CDR2 YYNGEE. CDR3 length equals 14 residues. V gave up 0 bases and J gave up 2 bases, with 8 bases separating them. In nucleotides, the CDR3 is TGTGCCAGCAGCGTAGCAGCGACTCAAGAGACCCAGTACTTC. Its protein product is CASSVAATQETQYF.

The rearrangement joins TRBV7-8 to TRBJ1-2, with 10 positions matching TRBD1. The germline gives CDR1 SGHVS, CDR2 FQNEAQ. J was trimmed by 6 bases and V by 1 base; bases with no gene match: 5. The CDR3 totals 15 residues. CDR3 residues: CASSLETGGTNGYTF. The CDR3 DNA is TGTGCCAGCAGCTTAGAGACAGGGGGCACGAATGGCTACACCTTC.